This T cell receptor (beta chain) derives from a study of OX40 agonist ivuxolimab in advanced cancers. Findings and caveats of the study: With doses of 0.1-3.0 mg/kg, partial responders showed among the lowest clonal expansion.

Germline trimming cut 5 bases from V and 7 bases from J; bases unmatched to any gene: 7. The CDR3 extends over 13 amino acids. The germline V gene has CDR1 SGHVS and CDR2 FNYEAQ. In the case of this clone: Its antigen is not identified.

TCRdb keeps only in-frame clones here, not all; method: immunoSEQ multiplex PCR. The sample holds some 14,000 clones, approximately 87% seen once. The origin of this receptor is an adult with an advanced solid tumor such as melanoma, head and neck, liver or kidney cancer. The V and J genes are TRBV7-6 and TRBJ2-7; 8 nucleotides agree with TRBD2. Sequences were derived from CD4+ or CD8+ T cells sorted from blood, sampled in a trial of the OX40 agonist ivuxolimab. The CDR3 protein is CASSPGGAGEQYF. The CDR3 DNA reads as TGTGCCAGCAGCCCGGGGGGGGCCGGGGAGCAGTACTTC.